These T cell receptor beta chains were read from a single sample in a study of blood T cell repertoires in COVID-19. TCRdb's table, derived via immunoSEQ multiplex PCR, lists solely in-frame clones and lacks some. Of some 91,000 clones listed, around four fifths were seen once; the top ten hold about an eighth. Material: peripheral blood. Every receptor here comes from a human donor in a cohort sampled during active COVID-19. Both conserved end residues are part of each CDR3. D genes are given only for firm matches. Rows give clone size only sometimes, using once, few, many, or a class for an expanded clone.

V	D	size	J	CDR3	DNA
TRBV7-2	TRBD1	NA	TRBJ1-5	CASSFRQGTQPQHF	TGTGCCAGCAGCTTCAGACAGGGAACTCAGCCCCAGCATTTT
TRBV28	NA	NA	TRBJ1-1	CASSQYKGQGAFF	TGTGCCAGCAGCCAATATAAGGGCCAGGGAGCTTTCTTT
TRBV18	TRBD1	NA	TRBJ2-7	CASSPGGQGTYYEQYF	TGTGCCAGCTCACCGGGAGGACAGGGGACTTACTACGAGCAGTACTTC
TRBV5-1	NA	NA	TRBJ1-3	CASSSGQISGNTIYF	TGCGCCAGCAGCTCCGGACAGATCTCTGGAAACACCATATATTTT
TRBV14	TRBD1	few	TRBJ2-1	CASSHPYGTGSVEQFF	TGTGCCAGCAGCCACCCCTATGGGACAGGGTCCGTTGAGCAGTTCTTC
TRBV7-2	NA	NA	TRBJ1-5	CASSLRWQPNYSNQPQHF	TGTGCCAGCAGCTTAAGGTGGCAGCCGAACTATAGCAATCAGCCCCAGCATTTT
TRBV11-2	TRBD2	few	TRBJ2-1	CASSLLPGLAGNEQFF	TGTGCCAGCAGCTTACTTCCGGGACTAGCGGGCAATGAGCAGTTCTTC
TRBV19	TRBD2	NA	TRBJ2-1	CASSKSLAGVPYNEQFF	TGTGCCAGTAGTAAATCACTAGCGGGAGTGCCATACAATGAGCAGTTCTTC
TRBV28	TRBD1	once	TRBJ2-2	CASRTGGASSGELFF	TGTGCCAGCAGGACAGGGGGCGCGTCCTCCGGGGAGCTGTTTTTT
TRBV5-1	NA	NA	TRBJ2-1	CASSLTGQPYNEQFF	TGCGCCAGCAGCTTAACAGGGCAACCGTACAATGAGCAGTTCTTC
TRBV5-1	NA	NA	TRBJ1-1	CASSAPGANTEAFF	TGCGCCAGCAGCGCTCCAGGGGCTAACACTGAAGCTTTCTTT
TRBV3-1/TRBV3-2	TRBD1	few	TRBJ2-7	CASSSGQGASHEQYF	TGTGCCAGCAGCTCGGGACAGGGGGCTTCCCACGAGCAGTACTTC
TRBV2	TRBD1	NA	TRBJ2-3	CASSTGTGVTDTQYF	TGTGCCAGCAGTACCGGGACAGGAGTCACAGATACGCAGTATTTT
TRBV30	NA	NA	TRBJ2-1	CAWSVSSTSSYNEQFF	TGTGCCTGGAGTGTATCTAGTACCAGTTCCTACAATGAGCAGTTCTTC
TRBV5-1	TRBD2	NA	TRBJ2-5	CASSIGTSGTETQYF	TGCGCCAGCAGCATCGGGACTAGCGGGACGGAGACCCAGTACTTC
TRBV18	NA	NA	TRBJ1-5	CASSLQGDQPQHF	TGTGCCAGCTCCCTCCAGGGTGATCAGCCCCAGCATTTT
TRBV19	NA	NA	TRBJ1-4	CASSISGSSYSEKLFF	TGTGCCAGTAGTATAAGCGGGAGTTCGTACAGTGAAAAACTGTTTTTT
TRBV7-2	NA	NA	TRBJ2-5	CASSLVGPGGPGETQYF	TGTGCCAGCAGCTTAGTAGGGCCCGGCGGCCCAGGGGAGACCCAGTACTTC
TRBV5-1	TRBD1	NA	TRBJ2-5	CASSLGGGRTGTGETQYF	TGCGCCAGCAGCTTGGGAGGTGGTAGGACAGGGACTGGGGAGACCCAGTACTTC
TRBV14	NA	NA	TRBJ1-1	CASSLLMNTEAFF	TGTGCCAGCAGCCTCCTAATGAACACTGAAGCTTTCTTT
TRBV7-9	NA	NA	TRBJ1-1	CASSLGIRGGTEAFF	TGTGCCAGCAGCTTAGGAATAAGGGGGGGTACTGAAGCTTTCTTT
TRBV4-2	NA	once	TRBJ1-2	CASSFNRENYGYTF	TGTGCCAGCAGCTTCAACAGGGAAAACTATGGCTACACCTTC
TRBV5-4	TRBD1	NA	TRBJ2-7	CASSTRQGPYEQYF	TGTGCCAGCAGCACCCGACAGGGTCCCTACGAGCAGTACTTC
TRBV2	NA	NA	TRBJ2-7	CASSEGMRDFNYEQYF	TGTGCCAGCAGTGAAGGAATGAGGGACTTCAATTACGAGCAGTACTTC
TRBV2	NA	few	TRBJ1-5	CASSVGGYDQPQHF	TGTGCCAGCAGTGTCGGGGGGTATGATCAGCCCCAGCATTTT
TRBV4-2	NA	once	TRBJ1-4	CASSPHPGRENEKLFF	TGTGCCAGCAGCCCCCACCCAGGGAGGGAGAATGAAAAACTGTTTTTT
TRBV11-1	NA	NA	TRBJ2-7	CASSLGGSVGLYEQYF	TGTGCCAGCAGCTTAGGAGGTTCTGTAGGCCTATACGAGCAGTACTTC
TRBV14	NA	few	TRBJ2-2	CASSRERNTGELFF	TGTGCCAGCAGCAGGGAGAGGAACACCGGGGAGCTGTTTTTT
TRBV30	TRBD1	NA	TRBJ1-6	CATRDSYNSPLHF	TGTGCCACACGGGACAGTTATAATTCACCCCTCCACTTT
TRBV2	NA	NA	TRBJ2-5	CASSDGQGEETQYF	TGTGCCAGCAGTGACGGGCAGGGTGAGGAGACCCAGTACTTC
TRBV6-5	NA	NA	TRBJ1-5	CASSPQTDSNQPQHF	TGTGCCAGCAGTCCACAGACCGATAGCAATCAGCCCCAGCATTTT
TRBV5-1	NA	NA	TRBJ1-3	CASSPASNSGNTIYF	TGCGCCAGCAGCCCAGCGTCCAACTCTGGAAACACCATATATTTT